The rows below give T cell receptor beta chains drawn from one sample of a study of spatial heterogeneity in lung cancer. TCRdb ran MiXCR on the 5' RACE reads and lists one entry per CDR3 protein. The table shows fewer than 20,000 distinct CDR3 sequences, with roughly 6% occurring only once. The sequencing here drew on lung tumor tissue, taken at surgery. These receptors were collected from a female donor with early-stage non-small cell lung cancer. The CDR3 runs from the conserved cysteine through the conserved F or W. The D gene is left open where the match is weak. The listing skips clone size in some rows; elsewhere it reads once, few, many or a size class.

CDR3: CSSSLGDSPNQPQHF; DNA: TGCTCCAGCAGCTTGGGGGACAGCCCCAATCAGCCCCAGCATTTT; size: many; D: TRBD1; J: TRBJ1-5; V: TRBV5-1
CDR3: CASSYGFSSGANVLTF; DNA: TGTGCCAGCAGTTACGGCTTTAGCTCTGGGGCCAACGTCCTGACTTTC; size: many; D: -; J: TRBJ2-6; V: TRBV6-6
CDR3: CASSSSEYNEQFF; DNA: TGCGCCAGCAGCTCTTCTGAGTACAATGAGCAGTTCTTC; size: -; D: -; J: TRBJ2-1; V: TRBV5-1
CDR3: CASSPPVDPDNEQFF; DNA: TGTGCCAGCTCACCACCCGTGGACCCCGACAATGAGCAGTTCTTC; size: many; D: -; J: TRBJ2-1; V: TRBV18
CDR3: CASSFQGYGYTF; DNA: TGTGCCAGCAGTTTCCAGGGGTATGGCTACACCTTC; size: many; D: -; J: TRBJ1-2; V: TRBV12-3/TRBV12-4
CDR3: CASSDYLGNNEQFF; DNA: TGTGCCAGCAGTGACTATTTGGGAAATAATGAGCAGTTCTTC; size: many; D: -; J: TRBJ2-1; V: TRBV2
CDR3: CASEDGTPYNEQFF; DNA: TGTGCCAGCGAGGACGGGACACCCTACAATGAGCAGTTCTTC; size: medium-sized; D: -; J: TRBJ2-1; V: TRBV7-8
CDR3: CASSDGWGGSNQPQHF; DNA: TGTGCCAGTAGTGACGGTTGGGGGGGGAGCAATCAGCCCCAGCATTTT; size: many; D: -; J: TRBJ1-5; V: TRBV19
CDR3: CASSSGASPDTQYF; DNA: TGTGCCAGCAGCTCGGGGGCAAGTCCAGATACGCAGTATTTT; size: many; D: -; J: TRBJ2-3; V: TRBV21-1
CDR3: CASSLGGDTYEQYF; DNA: TGTGCCAGCAGCTTGGGGGGAGACACCTACGAGCAGTACTTC; size: many; D: -; J: TRBJ2-7; V: TRBV5-6
CDR3: CASKGGARSPGNEQFF; DNA: TGTGCCAGCAAAGGGGGGGCGAGGAGTCCTGGCAATGAGCAGTTCTTC; size: few; D: -; J: TRBJ2-1; V: TRBV6-6
CDR3: CASSFYENTEAFF; DNA: TGTGCCAGCAGCTTTTATGAGAACACTGAAGCTTTCTTT; size: many; D: -; J: TRBJ1-1; V: TRBV7-9
CDR3: CASSLPFPTSGSGEQFF; DNA: TGCGCCAGCAGCTTGCCGTTCCCTACTAGCGGGAGTGGTGAGCAGTTCTTC; size: many; D: TRBD2; J: TRBJ2-1; V: TRBV5-1
CDR3: CASSAARQAPRANEKLFF; DNA: TGTGCCAGCAGTGCCGCGAGACAGGCCCCCCGGGCTAATGAAAAACTGTTTTTT; size: -; D: -; J: TRBJ1-4; V: TRBV6-1
CDR3: CATREVDSYNEQFF; DNA: TGTGCCACCCGGGAAGTCGACTCCTACAATGAGCAGTTCTTC; size: few; D: -; J: TRBJ2-1; V: TRBV15
CDR3: CASSQDGGQGSEKLFF; DNA: TGTGCCAGCAGCCAAGATGGGGGACAGGGGAGTGAAAAACTGTTTTTT; size: many; D: TRBD1; J: TRBJ1-4; V: TRBV4-2
CDR3: CASSLEMTWQAANTGELFF; DNA: TGTGCCAGCAGCTTAGAGATGACGTGGCAGGCCGCGAACACCGGGGAGCTGTTTTTT; size: many; D: -; J: TRBJ2-2; V: TRBV7-8
CDR3: CAISLPGVETQYF; DNA: TGTGCCATCAGCCTACCCGGCGTGGAGACCCAGTACTTC; size: many; D: -; J: TRBJ2-5; V: TRBV10-3
CDR3: CASSLAGVGGYTF; DNA: TGTGCCAGCAGTTTGGCAGGGGTAGGTGGCTACACCTTC; size: few; D: -; J: TRBJ1-2; V: TRBV27
CDR3: CASSPRTSGRVYVGELFF; DNA: TGTGCCAGCAGCCCCCGGACTAGCGGGAGGGTTTATGTCGGGGAGCTGTTTTTT; size: many; D: TRBD2; J: TRBJ2-2; V: TRBV28
CDR3: CASSPPSLADTQYF; DNA: TGTGCCAGCTCACCCCCTAGTCTCGCAGATACGCAGTATTTT; size: -; D: -; J: TRBJ2-3; V: TRBV18
CDR3: CASSSPTGAGTQYF; DNA: TGTGCCAGCAGTTCACCGACAGGGGCAGGGACCCAGTACTTC; size: many; D: TRBD1; J: TRBJ2-5; V: TRBV6-5
CDR3: CASSISGRTDTQYF; DNA: TGTGCCAGCAGCATTAGCGGGCGCACAGATACGCAGTATTTT; size: many; D: TRBD2; J: TRBJ2-3; V: TRBV7-3
CDR3: CASRRTTRSADTQYF; DNA: TGTGCCAGCAGACGAACTACCAGGAGTGCAGATACGCAGTATTTT; size: few; D: -; J: TRBJ2-3; V: TRBV3-1
CDR3: CASSRTSGRFPDTQYF; DNA: TGTGCCAGCAGCAGGACTAGCGGGAGGTTCCCAGATACGCAGTATTTT; size: many; D: TRBD2; J: TRBJ2-3; V: TRBV6-5
CDR3: CASSEAPWVQREGDTDTQYF; DNA: TGTGCCAGCAGTGAAGCGCCATGGGTTCAGCGGGAGGGGGACACAGATACGCAGTATTTT; size: many; D: TRBD2; J: TRBJ2-3; V: TRBV6-1
CDR3: CARSPGSSYEQYF; DNA: TGTGCCCGGAGCCCCGGGAGCTCCTACGAGCAGTACTTC; size: -; D: -; J: TRBJ2-7; V: TRBV30
CDR3: CASSPGQGLAKNIQYF; DNA: TGTGCCAGCAGCCCCGGACAGGGGCTAGCCAAAAACATTCAGTACTTC; size: -; D: TRBD1; J: TRBJ2-4; V: TRBV6-2/TRBV6-3
CDR3: CASSFFSGANVLTF; DNA: TGTGCCAGCAGCTTCTTCTCTGGGGCCAACGTCCTGACTTTC; size: -; D: -; J: TRBJ2-6; V: TRBV7-3
CDR3: CASSGYAGLYNEQFF; DNA: TGTGCCAGCAGTGGGTATGCGGGGCTTTACAATGAGCAGTTCTTC; size: few; D: -; J: TRBJ2-1; V: TRBV27
CDR3: CASHRLAYVEQFF; DNA: TGTGCCAGCCACAGACTAGCGTATGTTGAGCAGTTCTTC; size: many; D: TRBD2; J: TRBJ2-1; V: TRBV2
CDR3: CASSLSNLADTQYF; DNA: TGTGCCAGCAGTTTATCTAATTTGGCAGATACGCAGTATTTT; size: medium-sized; D: -; J: TRBJ2-3; V: TRBV27
CDR3: CASSEVGRRNQPQHF; DNA: TGTGCCAGCAGTGAAGTAGGGAGACGGAATCAGCCCCAGCATTTT; size: many; D: -; J: TRBJ1-5; V: TRBV6-1
CDR3: CSARGGGNKETQYF; DNA: TGCAGTGCTAGAGGAGGGGGAAATAAAGAGACCCAGTACTTC; size: few; D: -; J: TRBJ2-5; V: TRBV20-1
CDR3: CASSESPSGDGTDTQYF; DNA: TGTGCCAGCAGTGAATCCCCGTCAGGGGACGGCACAGATACGCAGTATTTT; size: many; D: -; J: TRBJ2-3; V: TRBV25-1
CDR3: CASSETFGGYTF; DNA: TGTGCCAGCAGTGAAACGTTCGGGGGCTACACCTTC; size: few; D: -; J: TRBJ1-2; V: TRBV2
CDR3: CSARGTGVDYAKNIQYF; DNA: TGCAGTGCTAGAGGTACTGGAGTAGATTACGCCAAAAACATTCAGTACTTC; size: many; D: -; J: TRBJ2-4; V: TRBV20-1
CDR3: CASSLLPRAPSGANVLTF; DNA: TGTGCCAGCAGTTTACTGCCAAGGGCCCCTTCTGGGGCCAACGTCCTGACTTTC; size: few; D: -; J: TRBJ2-6; V: TRBV27
CDR3: CASSDQGAPNGANVLTF; DNA: TGTGCCAGCAGTGATCAGGGGGCGCCCAATGGGGCCAACGTCCTGACTTTC; size: -; D: TRBD1; J: TRBJ2-6; V: TRBV25-1
CDR3: CASSQNSGRRYEQYF; DNA: TGTGCCAGCAGCCAAAACAGCGGGAGGCGCTACGAGCAGTACTTC; size: many; D: TRBD2; J: TRBJ2-7; V: TRBV3-1
CDR3: CSVAGISFFEQFF; DNA: TGCAGCGTTGCCGGGATTTCTTTCTTTGAGCAGTTCTTC; size: many; D: -; J: TRBJ2-1; V: TRBV29-1
CDR3: CASSPIQLNTEAFF; DNA: TGCGCCAGCAGCCCCATACAACTGAACACTGAAGCTTTCTTT; size: many; D: -; J: TRBJ1-1; V: TRBV5-1
CDR3: CASSPGHSNTGELFF; DNA: TGTGCCAGCAGCCCCGGACACTCGAACACCGGGGAGCTGTTTTTT; size: many; D: -; J: TRBJ2-2; V: TRBV7-3
CDR3: CATRTGGGGTDTQYF; DNA: TGTGCCACCAGGACAGGGGGTGGCGGGACAGATACGCAGTATTTT; size: medium-sized; D: TRBD1; J: TRBJ2-3; V: TRBV19
CDR3: CATSGQNTEAFF; DNA: TGTGCCACCAGTGGTCAGAACACTGAAGCTTTCTTT; size: many; D: -; J: TRBJ1-1; V: TRBV24-1
CDR3: CASSGTAKETQYF; DNA: TGTGCCAGCAGTGGGACTGCTAAAGAGACCCAGTACTTC; size: many; D: -; J: TRBJ2-5; V: TRBV28
CDR3: CASSYDSGRPYNEQFF; DNA: TGTGCCAGCAGTTACGATAGCGGGAGGCCGTACAATGAGCAGTTCTTC; size: many; D: TRBD2; J: TRBJ2-1; V: TRBV6-5
CDR3: CASSLSSLASGRIETQYF; DNA: TGCGCCAGCAGCTTGTCCTCCCTGGCTAGCGGGAGAATAGAGACCCAGTACTTC; size: -; D: TRBD2; J: TRBJ2-5; V: TRBV5-1
CDR3: CASSQAPSGSASYNEQFF; DNA: TGCGCCAGCAGCCAAGCACCTAGCGGGAGCGCGTCCTACAATGAGCAGTTCTTC; size: many; D: TRBD2; J: TRBJ2-1; V: TRBV4-1
CDR3: CAIKQTGAYEQYF; DNA: TGTGCCATCAAGCAGACAGGGGCCTACGAGCAGTACTTC; size: many; D: TRBD1; J: TRBJ2-7; V: TRBV10-3
CDR3: CAGRGLAGMETQYF; DNA: TGTGCCGGCCGGGGGCTAGCGGGAATGGAGACCCAGTACTTC; size: -; D: TRBD2; J: TRBJ2-5; V: TRBV2
CDR3: CASRGVGEGNQPQHF; DNA: TGTGCCAGCAGAGGGGTAGGAGAGGGCAATCAGCCCCAGCATTTT; size: many; D: -; J: TRBJ1-5; V: TRBV6-2/TRBV6-3